The 11 T cell receptor beta chains presented below share a single source sample, sequenced in a study of CD8 T cells in ankylosing spondylitis. One entry per CDR3 protein results from TCRdb running MiXCR on the 5' RACE reads. Of under 170,000 distinct CDR3 sequences in the sample, about 42% were seen once. Sequenced input: synovial fluid, either unsorted or a sorted T cell fraction (not recorded which). The receptor set was obtained from a male donor with ankylosing spondylitis.

This clonotype was seen only a few times. This chain uses TRBV4-1 with TRBJ2-1, with a weak D call TRBD2 (6 bases). Trimming shortened V by 4 bases and J by 4 bases, and 20 bases separated the two germline ends. Per germline, CDR1 MGHRA and CDR2 YSYEKL. The CDR3 length is 17 residues. As DNA, the CDR3 is TGCGCCAGCAGCCTTTCCAGATTGAAGGGGAGGTACAATGAGCAGTTCTTC. Residues: CASSLSRLKGRYNEQFF.

A few counts support this clonotype. This chain joins TRBV12-3 or TRBV12-4 and TRBJ2-2; 8 bases agree with TRBD1. This CDR3 has 15 amino acids. J gave up 1 base and V 3 bases, and 1 base lay outside the gene matches. In DNA form, the CDR3 reads TGTGCCAGCAGTTTCGGGACAGGGAACACCGGGGAGCTGTTTTTT. Protein product: CASSFGTGNTGELFF.

The chain uses TRBV6-5 and TRBJ2-7, with unresolved D. CDR3 length equals 13 residues. Trimming took 2 bases from V and 0 from J, leaving 5 bases between them. Germline V lookup: CDR1 MNHEY, CDR2 SVGAGI. CDR3 protein: CASSYTLSYEQYF. DNA of the CDR3: TGTGCCAGCAGTTACACCCTCTCCTACGAGCAGTACTTC.

This clonotype was seen more than once but under ten times. The gene calls are TRBV7-9 and TRBJ2-3; 7 bases match TRBD1. Per germline, CDR1 SEHNR and CDR2 FQNEAQ (reference sequence). There are 14 residues in the CDR3. Trimming took 4 bases from V and 7 from J; bases not matched to a gene: 8. Written as DNA, the CDR3 is TGTGCCAGCAGCTCCGTCTCGGACAGGTATACGCAGTATTTT. Translating gives CASSSVSDRYTQYF.

This clonotype turned up a few times. The V gene is TRBV29-1, the J gene TRBJ2-3; 7 bases map to TRBD2. This CDR3 has 14 amino acids. Germline V gene sequence: CDR1 SQVTM, CDR2 ANQGSEA. The V and J ends lost 7 bases and 5 bases, in that order; junction bases with no gene match: 12. CDR3 in amino acids: CSGQNREGRDTQYF. CDR3 in DNA: TGCAGCGGCCAAAATAGGGAGGGTAGAGATACGCAGTATTTT.

This clonotype has only one observation. This chain links TRBV20-1 with TRBJ1-2; 11 positions agree with TRBD1. The ends lost 1 base at V and 5 bases at J; junction bases unmatched: 6. The CDR3 sequence is 15 residues long. The germline CDR1 and CDR2 sequences are DFQATT and SNEGSKA (reference sequence). The CDR3 loop reads CSARGTGTGGYGYTF. CDR3 in DNA: TGCAGTGCTAGAGGAACCGGGACAGGGGGTTATGGCTACACCTTC.

This clonotype was seen repeatedly, ten times or more. This chain uses TRBV27 with TRBJ2-1, with 7 nucleotides matching TRBD2. The ends lost 2 bases at V and 5 bases at J; junction bases unmatched: 0. Germline V gives CDR1 MNHEY, CDR2 SMNVEV (reference sequence). The CDR3 loop spans 13 amino acids. CDR3 bases: TGTGCCAGCAGTTTAGGGGGGGACAATGAGCAGTTCTTC. Protein product: CASSLGGDNEQFF.

The sample holds one count of this clonotype. This chain links TRBV25-1 with TRBJ2-7; TRBD1 aligns across 10 bases. The junction had 4 bases not matched to a gene; V was cut back by 4 bases and J by 7 bases. Germline CDR1 MGHDK, CDR2 SYGVNS. The CDR3 has 13 residues. The CDR3 reads CASSVGQGQEQYF. In nucleotides, the CDR3 is TGTGCCAGCAGTGTGGGACAGGGGCAGGAGCAGTACTTC.

The chain links TRBV4-1 to TRBJ1-1; possible D gene TRBD1, 5 bases. Trimming removed 0 bases at V and 1 base at J, with 9 bases between. The CDR3 has 15 amino acids. Germline lookup yields CDR1 MGHRA and CDR2 YSYEKL. This chain's CDR3 is CASSQDGQGNTEAFF. The CDR3 coding sequence is TGCGCCAGCAGCCAAGATGGGCAGGGGAACACTGAAGCTTTCTTT.

This chain links TRBV6-1 with TRBJ2-7; 10 nucleotides line up with TRBD1. The CDR3 totals 16 residues. Germline V lookup: CDR1 MNHNS, CDR2 SASEGT. The trim removed 2 bases at V and 6 bases at J, leaving 10 bases unmatched. CDR3 amino acids: CASSEIGGTGESEQYF. The CDR3, as DNA: TGTGCCAGCAGTGAAATCGGAGGGACAGGGGAAAGCGAGCAGTACTTC.

This clonotype came up once. The chain combines TRBV7-9 with TRBJ2-1; TRBD2 might be the D (6 bases). Trimming shortened V by 5 bases and J by 2 bases, and 13 bases separated the two germline ends. This CDR3 is 15 amino acids long. Germline values: CDR1 SEHNR, CDR2 FQNEAQ (reference sequence). The CDR3 protein is CASSPISGAYNEQFF. The CDR3 DNA reads TGTGCCAGCAGCCCCATTTCGGGGGCCTACAATGAGCAGTTCTTC.